The 28 T cell receptor beta chains below were found in one sample sequenced in a study of blood T cell repertoires in COVID-19 (dated by TCRdb to the early 2020s). To prepare the library, the immunoSEQ multiplex PCR assay was applied. The table comes from immuneACCESS by way of TCRdb, which keeps in-frame sequences with V and J called. Part of the clones is missing from these tables; in studies checked, under half for an unresolved V gene and the rest for unknown reasons. For this sample there are about 140,000 clones; 90% appear just once. The ten largest clones capture 9.5% to 11% of the sample. The sample comprised peripheral blood. All receptors derive from a woman of 80 years or more with acute or convalescent COVID-19.

CDR3 in amino acids: CASSRGTGDGYTF. CDR3 bases: TGTGCCAGCAGCCGCGGGACCGGAGATGGCTACACCTTC. The chain is built from TRBV11-2 and TRBJ1-2, with D tentatively TRBD1 (5 bases). Trimming cost V 5 bases and J 6 bases, with 13 bases left between them. The CDR3 totals 13 residues. Germline V gene data show CDR1 as SGHAT and CDR2 as FQNNGV.

This chain uses TRBV5-1 with TRBJ2-5; 12 bases match TRBD2. CDR3 length: 15 amino acids. V trimming: 4 bases; J trimming: 5 bases; junction bases outside the gene matches: 6. Germline V gene data show CDR1 as SGHRS and CDR2 as YFSETQ. In nucleotides, the CDR3 is TGCGCCAGCAGCACAACCCTAGCGGGGGGGGAGACCCAGTACTTC. Its protein is CASSTTLAGGETQYF.

The chain recombines TRBV25-1 with TRBJ1-1, with a possible D match to TRBD1 (5 bases). V was shortened by 6 bases and J by 3 bases, with 8 bases between the two germline ends. The germline V gene has CDR1 MGHDK and CDR2 SYGVNS. The CDR3 runs to 12 residues. CDR3 sequence: CASSGHHTEAFF. CDR3 nucleotides: TGTGCCAGCAGCGGACACCACACTGAAGCTTTCTTT. Looking up the rest from reference TRBV25-1 and TRBJ1-1 gives the full variable domain: EADIYQTPRYLVIGTGKKITLECSQTMGHDKMYWYQQDPGMELHLIHYSYGVNSTEKGDLSSESTVSRIRTEHFPLTLESARPSHTSQYLCASSGHHTEAFFGQGTRLTVV.

The V and J genes are TRBV6-5 and TRBJ2-5, with a weak D call TRBD2 (6 bases). Germline V gene data show CDR1 as MNHEY and CDR2 as SVGAGI. The CDR3 contains 12 residues. V lost 9 bases and J 5 bases, leaving 13 bases between the germline ends. This CDR3 is CASQAGRETQYF. The CDR3 bases are TGTGCCAGTCAAGCGGGCCGGGAGACCCAGTACTTC.

V gene TRBV5-1 combines with J gene TRBJ2-3; 11 positions match TRBD2. The V gene's germline CDR1 is SGHRS and CDR2 YFSETQ. The CDR3 extends over 14 amino acids. After removal of 4 bases from V and 4 bases from J, the junction contained 2 bases not matched to a gene. CDR3 amino acids: CASSTGLAADTQYF. The CDR3 DNA follows: TGCGCCAGCAGCACGGGACTAGCGGCAGATACGCAGTATTTT.

The chain links TRBV5-1 to TRBJ2-5; TRBD2 agrees at 10 bases. This CDR3 has 16 residues. Germline V gene lookup returns CDR1 SGHRS and CDR2 YFSETQ. J gave up 4 bases and V 3 bases, and 9 bases lay outside the gene matches. The CDR3 bases are TGCGCCAGCAGCTCGGTCAGCGGGGGGGCGGGAGAGACCCAGTACTTC. The encoded protein is CASSSVSGGAGETQYF.

V gene TRBV28 combines with J gene TRBJ1-1; D remains ambiguous. The CDR3 has 12 residues. Germline CDR1 and CDR2: MDHEN and SYDVKM. V lost 5 bases and J lost 11, with 15 bases in between. As DNA, the CDR3 is TGTGCCAGCAGTGATCCGAGCTTCGGGGCTTTCTTT. It codes for CASSDPSFGAFF.

The CDR3 here is CASKFDLPNNEQFF. The CDR3 bases are TGCGCCAGCAAGTTTGACTTACCAAACAATGAGCAGTTCTTC. V usage is TRBV5-1 and J usage is TRBJ2-1; no firm D call. Germline V CDR1 and CDR2: SGHRS, YFSETQ. V gave up 6 bases and J gave up 5 bases, with 15 bases separating them. This CDR3 has 14 residues.

The chain joins TRBV7-3 to TRBJ2-3; D is perhaps TRBD2 (6 bases). This CDR3 contains 15 residues. The germline V gene encodes CDR1 SGHTA and CDR2 FQGTGA. V gave up 1 base and J gave up 2 bases, with 10 bases separating them. The CDR3 sequence: CASSLRGDPTDTQYF. The CDR3 DNA sequence: TGTGCCAGCAGCTTAAGGGGGGATCCCACAGATACGCAGTATTTT.

The chain uses TRBV9 and TRBJ2-3; tentative D call: TRBD2 (7 bases). Trimming took 3 bases from V and 3 from J, leaving 11 bases between them. The length of the CDR3 is 14 residues. Looked up from germline, CDR1 is SGDLS and CDR2 is YYNGEE. The CDR3 nucleotides are TGTGCCAGCAGCGAGGGGGGGTGGACAGATACGCAGTATTTT. Its translation is CASSEGGWTDTQYF. Together with reference TRBV9 and TRBJ2-3, the CDR3 gives the full variable domain: DSGVTQTPKHLITATGQRVTLRCSPRSGDLSVYWYQQSLDQGLQFLIQYYNGEERAKGNILERFSAQQFPDLHSELNLSSLELGDSALYFCASSEGGWTDTQYFGPGTRLTVL.

The genes are TRBV2 and TRBJ1-6, with D perhaps TRBD1 (5 bases). Germline values: CDR1 SNHLY, CDR2 FYNNEI. The CDR3 consists of 16 residues. The V and J ends lost 3 bases and 8 bases respectively, with 17 bases between them. The CDR3 is CASSDRGAGIDSPLHF. CDR3 in DNA: TGTGCCAGCAGTGATAGGGGTGCAGGGATCGATTCACCCCTCCACTTT.

The chain uses TRBV20-1 and TRBJ1-4; TRBD1 might be the D (5 bases). Germline V gene data show CDR1 as DFQATT and CDR2 as SNEGSKA (reference sequence). Trimming cost V 3 bases and J 12 bases, with 17 bases left between them. This CDR3 has 13 residues. For the CDR3, the DNA is TGCAGTGCTAGTCTAGGCCAGGGCTCGCAACTGTTTTTT. The encoded protein is CSASLGQGSQLFF.

The chain employs TRBV6-5 and TRBJ2-3, with a possible D match to TRBD2 (6 bases). CDR3 length equals 15 residues. Trimming cost V 5 bases and J 1 base, with 13 bases left between them. Germline V gene lookup returns CDR1 MNHEY and CDR2 SVGAGI. The CDR3 is CASSKLRGGTDTQYF. The CDR3 nucleotides read TGTGCCAGCAGTAAACTGCGCGGGGGCACAGATACGCAGTATTTT.

V is TRBV12-3 or TRBV12-4 and J is TRBJ1-2; the D is unclear. The CDR3 has 12 residues. V lost 5 bases, J lost 3 bases, and 7 bases lay in between. CDR3 residues: CASSLQDYGYTF. CDR3 sequence (DNA): TGTGCCAGCAGTCTCCAGGACTATGGCTACACCTTC.

The chain links TRBV15 to TRBJ1-2, with TRBD1 matching 11 bases. CDR1 LNHNV and CDR2 YYDKDF come from the germline V gene (reference sequence). The trim removed 5 bases at V and 8 bases at J, leaving 7 bases unmatched. CDR3 length equals 14 residues. CDR3 in amino acids: CATSGDRGIGGYTF. The CDR3 DNA follows: TGTGCCACCAGCGGGGACAGGGGGATTGGCGGCTACACCTTC.

The CDR3: CASSYSIRGHYQETQYF. The CDR3, as DNA: TGTGCCAGCAGTTACTCGATAAGAGGACATTACCAAGAGACCCAGTACTTC. The chain carries TRBV6-2 or TRBV6-3 and TRBJ2-5, with D possibly being TRBD1 (5 bases). The CDR3 extends over 17 amino acids. Trimming pared 0 bases from V and 0 bases from J, leaving 14 bases between. Germline V gives CDR1 MNHEY, CDR2 SVGEGT.

V is TRBV11-2 and J is TRBJ1-6; D possibly corresponds to TRBD1 (5 bases). Between the trimmed V and J ends, which lost 3 bases and 6 bases, there was a span of 15 bases. Germline assignment: CDR1 SGHAT and CDR2 FQNNGV. This CDR3 is 16 amino acids long. CDR3: CASSFLDPRGNSPLHF. In DNA form, the CDR3 reads TGTGCCAGCAGCTTTTTAGATCCTAGGGGTAATTCACCCCTCCACTTT. Combining the CDR3 with reference TRBV11-2 and TRBJ1-6 gives the whole variable domain EAGVAQSPRYKIIEKRQSVAFWCNPISGHATLYWYQQILGQGPKLLIQFQNNGVVDDSQLPKDRFSAERLKGVDSTLKIQPAKLEDSAVYLCASSFLDPRGNSPLHFGNGTRLTVT.

The CDR3, as DNA: TGTGCCAGCAGCGTAGACAGGGGGTGGGATGAGCAGTTCTTC. Amino acids: CASSVDRGWDEQFF. The chain has TRBV9 and TRBJ2-1; the match to TRBD1 covers 8 bases. Trimming at V came to 0 bases and at J to 8 bases, leaving 4 bases not matched to a gene. Germline values: CDR1 SGDLS, CDR2 YYNGEE. The CDR3 contains 14 residues.

The table lists this clone with a few counts. The chain combines TRBV5-6 with TRBJ1-3; 7 nucleotides line up with TRBD1. Germline lookup yields CDR1 SGHDT and CDR2 YYEEEE. Trimming cost V 4 bases and J 2 bases; bases outside gene matches: 6. The CDR3 consists of 15 residues. CDR3 DNA sequence: TGTGCCAGCAGCCCTAGAGGGACAGCTGGAAACACCATATATTTT. Translation gives CASSPRGTAGNTIYF.

The rearrangement links TRBV2 to TRBJ1-6; the D is unclear. Germline V CDR1 and CDR2: SNHLY, FYNNEI. This CDR3 spans 13 amino acids. The germline V and J ends were trimmed by 3 bases and 4 bases, with 4 bases remaining between them. The DNA for the CDR3 is TGTGCCAGCAGTGACGAGTATAATTCACCCCTCCACTTT. Translating it yields CASSDEYNSPLHF.

The genes are TRBV2 and TRBJ1-1; no definite D call. The germline gives CDR1 SNHLY, CDR2 FYNNEI. V lost 4 bases, J lost 1 base, and 7 bases lay in between. This CDR3 comprises 13 residues. The CDR3 DNA reads TGTGCCAGCAGTGCGGTCACGAACACTGAAGCTTTCTTT. This gives the protein CASSAVTNTEAFF.

The rearrangement uses TRBV2 and TRBJ1-3; maybe TRBD1 (5 bases). CDR1 is SNHLY and CDR2 is FYNNEI in the germline V gene. Trimming left V 2 bases short and J 7 bases short, with 6 bases between. This CDR3 comprises 12 residues. CDR3 residues: CASSEQGNTIYF. The CDR3 DNA follows: TGTGCCAGCAGTGAACAGGGTAACACCATATATTTT.

The chain couples TRBV5-1 to TRBJ2-3, with 10 bases that match TRBD2. The CDR3 has 15 residues. V was pared by 0 bases and J by 10 bases, with 8 bases of the junction left unmatched. Germline V gene lookup returns CDR1 SGHRS and CDR2 YFSETQ. This CDR3 is CASSLASGGLISQYF. The CDR3 DNA sequence: TGCGCCAGCAGCTTGGCTAGCGGGGGACTGATATCGCAGTATTTT.

V and J are TRBV9 and TRBJ2-1; 10 bases map to TRBD2. Germline V gene data show CDR1 as SGDLS and CDR2 as YYNGEE. This CDR3 comprises 17 residues. V dropped 5 bases and J dropped 0; count of bases not matched to a gene: 8. The CDR3 here is CASSRGLAPSSYNEQFF. The DNA for the CDR3 is TGTGCCAGCAGTAGGGGACTAGCGCCGAGCTCCTACAATGAGCAGTTCTTC.

The gene calls are TRBV5-5 and TRBJ1-1; tentatively, D is TRBD1 (6 bases). Per germline, CDR1 SGHKS and CDR2 YYEKEE (reference sequence). The CDR3 is 15 amino acids. V was pared by 1 base and J by 2 bases, with 12 bases between. In DNA, the CDR3 is TGTGCCAGCAGCTTGTCAGGGGTCCCAAACACTGAAGCTTTCTTT. This codes for CASSLSGVPNTEAFF.

In DNA, the CDR3 is TGTGCCAGCAGCCGTAGTGGGGCAGTTCAGTACTTC. Residues: CASSRSGAVQYF. This rearrangement joins TRBV7-8 to TRBJ2-4; D possibly corresponds to TRBD1 (5 bases). Germline V CDR1 and CDR2: SGHVS, FQNEAQ. This CDR3 has 12 amino acids. The V gene lost 5 bases and the J gene lost 11 bases, with 13 bases spanning the gap.

V usage is TRBV11-2 and J usage is TRBJ1-1; D is possibly TRBD1 (5 bases). V was cut by 1 base and J by 3 bases, with 15 bases left in between. Germline V gene sequence: CDR1 SGHAT, CDR2 FQNNGV. CDR3 length: 16 residues. The chain's CDR3 is CASSLGYTGTDTEAFF. The CDR3 DNA sequence: TGTGCCAGCAGCTTAGGATATACAGGCACAGACACTGAAGCTTTCTTT.

The CDR3 reads CASSSRLASDTQYF. DNA of the CDR3: TGTGCCAGCAGCTCTCGACTAGCATCAGATACGCAGTATTTT. V is TRBV7-2 and J is TRBJ2-3; 7 nucleotides agree with TRBD2. This CDR3 has 14 amino acids. V trimming: 4 bases; J trimming: 4 bases; junction bases outside the gene matches: 5. Germline loops: CDR1 SGHTA, CDR2 FQGNSA. Full variable domain (missing parts from reference TRBV7-2 and TRBJ2-3): GAGVSQSPSNKVTEKGKDVELRCDPISGHTALYWYRQSLGQGLEFLIYFQGNSAPDKSGLPSDRFSAERTGGSVSTLTIQRTQQEDSAVYLCASSSRLASDTQYFGPGTRLTVL.